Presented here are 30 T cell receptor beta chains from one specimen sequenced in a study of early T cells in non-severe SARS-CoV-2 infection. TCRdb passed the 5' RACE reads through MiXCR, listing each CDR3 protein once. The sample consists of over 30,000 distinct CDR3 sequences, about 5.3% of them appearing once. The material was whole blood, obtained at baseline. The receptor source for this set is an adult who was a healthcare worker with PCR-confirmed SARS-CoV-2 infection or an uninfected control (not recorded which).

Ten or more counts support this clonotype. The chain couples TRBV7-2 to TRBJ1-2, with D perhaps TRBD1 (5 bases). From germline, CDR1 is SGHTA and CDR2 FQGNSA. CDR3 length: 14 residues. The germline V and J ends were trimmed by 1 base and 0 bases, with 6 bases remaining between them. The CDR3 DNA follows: TGTGCCAGCAGCTTAGAACAGGCTAACTATGGCTACACCTTC. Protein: CASSLEQANYGYTF.

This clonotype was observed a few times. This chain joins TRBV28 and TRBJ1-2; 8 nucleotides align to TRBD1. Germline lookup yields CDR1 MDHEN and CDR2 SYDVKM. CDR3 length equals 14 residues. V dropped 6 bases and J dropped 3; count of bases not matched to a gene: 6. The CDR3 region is CASRSDREYYGYTF. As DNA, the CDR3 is TGTGCCAGCAGGTCGGACAGGGAGTACTATGGCTACACCTTC.

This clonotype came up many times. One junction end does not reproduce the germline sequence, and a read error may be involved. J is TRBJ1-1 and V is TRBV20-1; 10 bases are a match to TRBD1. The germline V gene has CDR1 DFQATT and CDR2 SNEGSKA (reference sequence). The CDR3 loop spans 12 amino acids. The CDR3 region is CSARGDRGFTSF. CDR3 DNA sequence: TGCAGTGCTAGAGGGGACAGGGGCTTTACATCCTTT.

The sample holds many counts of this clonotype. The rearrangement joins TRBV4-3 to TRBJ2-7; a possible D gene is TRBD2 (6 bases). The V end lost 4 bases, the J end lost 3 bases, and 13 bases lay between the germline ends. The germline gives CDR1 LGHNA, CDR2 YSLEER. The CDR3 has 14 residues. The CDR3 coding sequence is TGCGCCAGCAGCCCTCTGGGGGAGGTCTACGAGCAGTACGTC. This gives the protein CASSPLGEVYEQYV.

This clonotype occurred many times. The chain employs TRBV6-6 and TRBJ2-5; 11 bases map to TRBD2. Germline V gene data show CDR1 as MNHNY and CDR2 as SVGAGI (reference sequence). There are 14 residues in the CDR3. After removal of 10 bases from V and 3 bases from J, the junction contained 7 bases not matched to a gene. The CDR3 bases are TGTGCCATTAAGCGGGGACTAGCGGAAGAGACCCAGTACTTC. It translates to CAIKRGLAEETQYF.

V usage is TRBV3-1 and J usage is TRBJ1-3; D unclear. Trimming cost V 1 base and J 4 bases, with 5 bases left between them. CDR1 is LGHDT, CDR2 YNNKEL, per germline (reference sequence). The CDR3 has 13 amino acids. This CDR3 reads CASSQGPGNTIYF. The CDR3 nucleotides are TGTGCCAGCAGCCAAGGGCCCGGAAACACCATATATTTT.

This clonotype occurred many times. CDR3 bases: TGTGCCAGCAGCGCCGGGACTAGCGGGAGTCCCAAAAACATTCAGTACTTC. Translating it yields CASSAGTSGSPKNIQYF. This rearrangement joins TRBV7-2 to TRBJ2-4; TRBD2 agrees at 14 bases. Per germline, CDR1 SGHTA and CDR2 FQGNSA. V was clipped by 5 bases and J by 2 bases; unmatched bases: 5. CDR3 length: 17 residues.

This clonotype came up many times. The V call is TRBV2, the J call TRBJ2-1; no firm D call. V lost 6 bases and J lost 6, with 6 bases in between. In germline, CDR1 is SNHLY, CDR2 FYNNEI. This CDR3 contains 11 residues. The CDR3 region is CASRSINEQFF. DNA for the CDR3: TGTGCCAGCAGGTCGATCAATGAGCAGTTCTTC.

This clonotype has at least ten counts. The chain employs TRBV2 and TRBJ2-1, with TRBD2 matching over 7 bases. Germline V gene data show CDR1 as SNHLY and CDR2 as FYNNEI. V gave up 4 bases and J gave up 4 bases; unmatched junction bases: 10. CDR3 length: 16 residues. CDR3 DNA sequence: TGTGCCAGCAGTGCTGTTGAGACTAGCCCTTACAATGAGCAGTTCTTC. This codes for CASSAVETSPYNEQFF.

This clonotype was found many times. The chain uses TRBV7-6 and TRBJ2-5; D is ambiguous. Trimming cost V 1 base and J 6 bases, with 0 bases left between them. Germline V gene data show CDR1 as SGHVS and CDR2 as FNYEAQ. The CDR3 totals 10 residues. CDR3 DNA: TGTGCCAGCAGCTTAGAGACCCAGTACTTC. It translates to CASSLETQYF.

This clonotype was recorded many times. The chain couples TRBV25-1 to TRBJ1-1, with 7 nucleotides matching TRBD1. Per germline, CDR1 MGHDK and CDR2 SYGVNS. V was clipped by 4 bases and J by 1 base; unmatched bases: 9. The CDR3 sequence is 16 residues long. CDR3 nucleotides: TGTGCCAGCAGTGGGTCAGGGGGGATAGGGAACACTGAAGCTTTCTTT. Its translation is CASSGSGGIGNTEAFF.

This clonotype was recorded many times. CDR3: CASSLESGSTDTQYF. The CDR3 DNA sequence: TGTGCCAGCAGCTTAGAAAGCGGAAGCACAGATACGCAGTATTTT. The V call is TRBV11-2, the J call TRBJ2-3, with D possibly being TRBD2 (5 bases). Per germline, CDR1 SGHAT and CDR2 FQNNGV. The ends were cut back, 0 bases at V and 0 bases at J, with 7 bases in the middle. The CDR3 has 15 amino acids.

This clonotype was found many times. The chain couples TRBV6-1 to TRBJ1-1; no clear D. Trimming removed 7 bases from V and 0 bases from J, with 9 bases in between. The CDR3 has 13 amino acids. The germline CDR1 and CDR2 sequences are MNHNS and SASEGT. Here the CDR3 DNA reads TGTGCCAGCAACATAGAAATGAACACTGAAGCTTTCTTT. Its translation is CASNIEMNTEAFF.

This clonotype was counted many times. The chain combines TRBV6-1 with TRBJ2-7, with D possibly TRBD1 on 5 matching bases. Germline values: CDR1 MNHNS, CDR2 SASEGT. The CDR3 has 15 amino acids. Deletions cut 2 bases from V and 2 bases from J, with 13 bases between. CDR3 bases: TGTGCCAGCAGTGAATTTGAACAGGTTCCCTACGAGCAGTACTTC. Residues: CASSEFEQVPYEQYF.

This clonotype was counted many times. CDR3: CASSRDTYEQYF. The DNA of the CDR3 is TGTGCCAGCAGCAGGGACACCTACGAGCAGTACTTC. This chain uses TRBV11-3 with TRBJ2-7; possibly TRBD1 for D (6 bases). CDR1 and CDR2 from the germline V gene are SGHNT and YENEEA. The CDR3 covers 12 residues. Trimming took off 5 bases at V and 2 bases at J, with 7 bases between the two ends.

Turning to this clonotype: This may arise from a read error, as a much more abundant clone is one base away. CDR3 sequence: CASSEFKNNELFF. The CDR3 bases are TGTGCCAGCAGCGAGTTTAAGAACAATGAGCTGTTCTTC. The chain combines TRBV7-2 with TRBJ2-1; no reliable D call. Germline V lookup: CDR1 SGHTA, CDR2 FQGNSA. The CDR3 totals 13 residues.

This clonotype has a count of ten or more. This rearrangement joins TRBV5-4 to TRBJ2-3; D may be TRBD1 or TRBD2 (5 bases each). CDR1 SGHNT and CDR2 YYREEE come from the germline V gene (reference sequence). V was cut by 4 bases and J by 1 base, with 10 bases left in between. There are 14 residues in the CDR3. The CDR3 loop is CASSPWDRTDTQYF. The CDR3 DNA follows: TGTGCCAGCAGCCCTTGGGACCGCACAGATACGCAGTATTTT. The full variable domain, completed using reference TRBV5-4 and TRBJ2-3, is ETGVTQSPTHLIKTRGQQVTLRCSSQSGHNTVSWYQQALGQGPQFIFQYYREEENGRGNFPPRFSGLQFPNYSSELNVNALELDDSALYLCASSPWDRTDTQYFGPGTRLTVL.

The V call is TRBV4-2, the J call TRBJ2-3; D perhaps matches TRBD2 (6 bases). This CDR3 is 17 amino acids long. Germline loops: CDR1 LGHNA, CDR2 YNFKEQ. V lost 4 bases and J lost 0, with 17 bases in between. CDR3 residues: CASSLEVGEASTDTQYF. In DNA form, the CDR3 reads TGTGCCAGCAGCCTCGAGGTCGGGGAGGCTAGCACAGATACGCAGTATTTT.

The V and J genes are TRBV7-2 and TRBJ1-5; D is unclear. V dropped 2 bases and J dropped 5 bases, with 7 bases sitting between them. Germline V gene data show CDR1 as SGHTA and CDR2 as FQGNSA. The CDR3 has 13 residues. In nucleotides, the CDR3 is TGTGCCAGCAGCTTAACTCCAGATCAGCCCCAGCATTTT. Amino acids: CASSLTPDQPQHF.

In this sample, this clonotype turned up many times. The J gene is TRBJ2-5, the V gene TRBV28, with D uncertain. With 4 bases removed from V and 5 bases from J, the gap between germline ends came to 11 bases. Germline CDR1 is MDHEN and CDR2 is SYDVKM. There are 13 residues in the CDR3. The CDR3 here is CASSSYLRETQYF. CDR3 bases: TGTGCCAGCAGTTCCTACCTCCGGGAGACCCAGTACTTC.

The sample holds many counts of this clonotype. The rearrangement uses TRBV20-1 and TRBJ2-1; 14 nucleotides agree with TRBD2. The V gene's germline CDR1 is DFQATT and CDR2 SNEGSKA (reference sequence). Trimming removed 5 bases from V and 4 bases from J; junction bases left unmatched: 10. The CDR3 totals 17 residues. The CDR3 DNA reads TGCAGTGCTTTAGCCTTGACTAGCGGGAGGGCGTACAATGAGCAGTTCTTC. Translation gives CSALALTSGRAYNEQFF.

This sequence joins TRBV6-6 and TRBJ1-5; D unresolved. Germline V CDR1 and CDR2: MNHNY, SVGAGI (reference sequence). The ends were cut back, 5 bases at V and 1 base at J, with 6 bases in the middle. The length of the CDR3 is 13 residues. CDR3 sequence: CASSALSNQPQHF. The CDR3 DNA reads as TGTGCCAGCAGTGCACTAAGCAATCAGCCCCAGCATTTT.

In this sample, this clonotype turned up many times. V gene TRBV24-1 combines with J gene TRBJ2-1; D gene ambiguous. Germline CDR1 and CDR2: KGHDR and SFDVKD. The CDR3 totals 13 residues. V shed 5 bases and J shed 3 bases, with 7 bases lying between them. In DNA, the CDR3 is TGTGCCACCAGTGTTACCAACTACAATGAGCAGTTCTTC. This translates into CATSVTNYNEQFF.

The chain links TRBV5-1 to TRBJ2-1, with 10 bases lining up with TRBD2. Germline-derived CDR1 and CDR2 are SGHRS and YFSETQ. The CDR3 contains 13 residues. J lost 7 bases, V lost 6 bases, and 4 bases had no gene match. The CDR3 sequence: CASKLAGTNEQFF. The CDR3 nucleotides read TGCGCCAGCAAACTAGCGGGAACTAATGAGCAGTTCTTC. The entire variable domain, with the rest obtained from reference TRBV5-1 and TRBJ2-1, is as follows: KAGVTQTPRYLIKTRGQQVTLSCSPISGHRSVSWYQQTPGQGLQFLFEYFSETQRNKGNFPGRFSGRQFSNSRSEMNVSTLELGDSALYLCASKLAGTNEQFFGPGTRLTVL.

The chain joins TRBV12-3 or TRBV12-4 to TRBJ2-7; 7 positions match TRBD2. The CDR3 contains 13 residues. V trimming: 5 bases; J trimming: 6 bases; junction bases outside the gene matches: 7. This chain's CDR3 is CASSAGTTFEQYV. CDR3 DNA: TGTGCCAGCAGTGCCGGGACTACTTTCGAGCAGTACGTC.

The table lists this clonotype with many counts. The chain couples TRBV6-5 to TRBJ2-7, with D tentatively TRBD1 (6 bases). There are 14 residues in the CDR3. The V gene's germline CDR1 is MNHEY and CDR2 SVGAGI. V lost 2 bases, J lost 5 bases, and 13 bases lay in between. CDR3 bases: TGTGCCAGCAGTTACGTGGGCAGGGGCCACGAGCAGTACTTC. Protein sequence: CASSYVGRGHEQYF.

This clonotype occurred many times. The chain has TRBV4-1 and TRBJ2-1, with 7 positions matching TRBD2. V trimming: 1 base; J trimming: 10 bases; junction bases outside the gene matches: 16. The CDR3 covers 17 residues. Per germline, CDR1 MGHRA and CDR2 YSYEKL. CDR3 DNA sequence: TGCGCCAGCAGCCAAGTGAGGGGACTAACCCTCTCCAGGGAGCAGTTCTTC. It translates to CASSQVRGLTLSREQFF.

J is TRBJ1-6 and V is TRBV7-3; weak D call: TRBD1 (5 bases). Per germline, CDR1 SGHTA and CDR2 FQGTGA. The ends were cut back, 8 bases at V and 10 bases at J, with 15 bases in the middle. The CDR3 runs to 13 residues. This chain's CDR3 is CASSRGRRSPLHF. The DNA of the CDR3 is TGTGCCAGCTCGAGGGGACGGCGGTCACCCCTCCACTTT.

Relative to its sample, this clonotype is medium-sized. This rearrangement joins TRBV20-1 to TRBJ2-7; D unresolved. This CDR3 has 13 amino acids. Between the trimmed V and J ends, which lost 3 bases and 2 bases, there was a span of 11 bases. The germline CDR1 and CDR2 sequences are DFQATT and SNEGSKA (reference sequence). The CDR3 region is CSARGDSTYEQYV. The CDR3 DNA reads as TGCAGTGCTAGGGGTGACTCAACCTACGAGCAGTACGTC.

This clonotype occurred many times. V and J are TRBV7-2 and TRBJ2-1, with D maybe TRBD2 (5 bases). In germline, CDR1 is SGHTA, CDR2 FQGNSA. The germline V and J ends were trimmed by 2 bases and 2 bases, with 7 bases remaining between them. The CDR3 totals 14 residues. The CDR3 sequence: CASSLREAYNEQFF. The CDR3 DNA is TGTGCCAGCAGCTTACGGGAAGCCTACAATGAGCAGTTCTTC. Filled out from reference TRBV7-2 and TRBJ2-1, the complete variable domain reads GAGVSQSPSNKVTEKGKDVELRCDPISGHTALYWYRQSLGQGLEFLIYFQGNSAPDKSGLPSDRFSAERTGGSVSTLTIQRTQQEDSAVYLCASSLREAYNEQFFGPGTRLTVL.